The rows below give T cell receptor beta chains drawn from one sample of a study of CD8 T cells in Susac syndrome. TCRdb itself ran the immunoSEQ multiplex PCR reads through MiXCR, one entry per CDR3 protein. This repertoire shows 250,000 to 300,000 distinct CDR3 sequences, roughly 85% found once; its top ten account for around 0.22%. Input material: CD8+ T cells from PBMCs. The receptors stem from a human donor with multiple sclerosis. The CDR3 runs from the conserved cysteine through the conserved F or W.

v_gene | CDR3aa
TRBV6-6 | CASSQRGEQYF
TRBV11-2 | CASSLTRAAYHLHF
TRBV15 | CATRGDTEAFF
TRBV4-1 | CASSLPGPNEQFF
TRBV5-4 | CASNHGREQYF
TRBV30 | CAWSVPQRDYNEQFF
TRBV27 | CASSLTASYEQYF
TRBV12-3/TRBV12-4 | CASSFRGVQETQYF
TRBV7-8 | CASSLEYGLAGGPVVQETQYF
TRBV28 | CASSLTSGNTGELFF
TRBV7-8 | CASSPRVLTSQTDTQYF
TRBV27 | CASSFGTNTYEQYF
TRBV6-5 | CASSPAWGSYNEQFF
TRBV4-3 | CASSQGTGDQWFYEQYF
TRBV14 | CASSQESRVVTF
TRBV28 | CASSLPGQSYEQYF
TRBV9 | CASSGGGLEGLEQYF
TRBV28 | CASSLWGDREYNEQFF
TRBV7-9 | CASSYSSGPQETQYF
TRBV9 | CASSAFALLRATDISYNEQFF
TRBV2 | CASSESGTSGTYEQYF
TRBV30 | CAWSVDPAPYNEQFF
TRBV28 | CASSFGRGRTVSGNTIYF
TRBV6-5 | CASSFPGPNTEAFF
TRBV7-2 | CASSLATGNEQYF
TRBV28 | CASSPTPGQAEKLFF
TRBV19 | CASDAGLPYNEQFF
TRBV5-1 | CASSLDRGRFNEQFF
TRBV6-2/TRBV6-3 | CASSQLLGYNEQFF
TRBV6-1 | CASSLPNTGQGLRYEQYF
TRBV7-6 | CASSPSDGYEQYF
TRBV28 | CASSPHRENTEAFF
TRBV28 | CASSLHRNTEAFF
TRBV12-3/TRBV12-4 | CASSGEKSGHSSGNTIYF
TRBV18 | CASSPTGQDQETQYF
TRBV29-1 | CSVGLPTSYEQYF
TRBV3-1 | CASSQEVLGQPQHF
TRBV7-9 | CASSGNRAGITEAFF
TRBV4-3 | CASSQDGTRGSGNTIYF
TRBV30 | CAWSQGESEQFF
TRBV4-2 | CASSLSSGVYEQYF
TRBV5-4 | CASSVTGISGNTIYF
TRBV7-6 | CASSSKRGWCTDTQYF
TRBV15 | CATGHEREETDTQYF
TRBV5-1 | CASSLGEADTGELFF
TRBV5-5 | CASSLAGVQPQHF
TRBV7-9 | CASSLALTGVKNIQYF
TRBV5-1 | CASSWRGGGTEAFF
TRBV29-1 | CSVETPRGRGTEAFF